The present entry profiles one T cell receptor (beta chain) with its context. This record comes from a study of blood T cell repertoires in COVID-19. Study background: Sites across the United States, Italy and Spain contributed samples from acute and convalescent COVID-19. T cells, B-cell-depleted T cells, or PBMCs supplied cDNA or gDNA.

V dropped 7 bases and J dropped 4 bases, with 9 bases sitting between them. Per germline, CDR1 SQVTM and CDR2 ANQGSEA. This CDR3 is built from 11 residues. How the authors handled the data: Nucleated cell counts were estimated from reference gene primer amplification. Only in-frame clones appear in the TCRdb table, and some are missing; sequencing was by immunoSEQ multiplex PCR. The V and J calls and clone size are taken from that table; D and trimming were inferred from the DNA. Among under 95,000 clones, around 90% were seen once, and the ten largest hold over 5%. This receptor was identified in a middle-aged man with acute or convalescent COVID-19. The source material was peripheral blood. The J gene is TRBJ2-3, the V gene TRBV29-1, with D hard to call. Here the CDR3 DNA reads TGCAGCGCAACCCAGGCAGATACGCAGTATTTT. Its protein is CSATQADTQYF.